This TCR beta chain comes out of a study of cytomegalovirus exposure and HLA in healthy donors. CDR1 SGDLS and CDR2 YYNGEE come from the germline V gene. Trimming removed 0 bases at V and 5 bases at J, with 8 bases between. The CDR3 length is 14 residues. Profiling relied on immunoSEQ multiplex PCR, and the TCRdb table lists in-frame clones only, not all of them. The sample holds about 130,000 clones, roughly 89% seen once. This chain joins TRBV9 and TRBJ2-2; D is possibly TRBD1 (5 bases). Sequencing input: PBMCs. This sequence was found in a woman aged 18-35 years in good health and CMV-seronegative. The CDR3 loop is CASSVGSGTGELFF. CDR3 sequence (DNA): TGTGCCAGCAGCGTAGGGTCAGGGACCGGGGAGCTGTTTTTT.